This T cell receptor beta chain derives from a study of cytomegalovirus exposure and HLA in healthy donors. PCR amplification relied on 60 Vbeta primers (plus 13 Jbeta primers). TCRdb's copy holds only in-frame clones and misses some; the assay was immunoSEQ multiplex PCR. The data contain around 100,000 clones, 81% of them seen just once; the ten biggest clones take up over 5%. CDR1 and CDR2 (germline): MDHEN, SYDVKM. V lost 2 bases and J lost 1; bases outside the gene matches: 5. The CDR3 runs 16 residues. This clonotype originated in a man aged 35 to 55 in good health and CMV-seropositive. The sample comprised PBMCs. The chain is built from TRBV28 and TRBJ1-5; 7 bases line up with TRBD1. CDR3 nucleotides: TGTGCCAGCAGTTTACTAGGGGGCCTGAGCAATCAGCCCCAGCATTTT. This encodes CASSLLGGLSNQPQHF.